These 3 T cell receptor beta chains originate from one sample sequenced in a study of vaccination effects on CD4 cells after COVID-19. Data came from immunoSEQ multiplex PCR; TCRdb stores just in-frame clones and leaves some out. The profile shows fewer than 75,000 clones, around 77% of them singletons. Their antigen targets remain unknown. Having been cultured for under twelve days, the cells underwent CD4+ T cell isolation. Specimen: CD4+ T cells from PBMCs cultured without peptide, collected before COVID-19 vaccination. Source of these receptors: a human donor who received a COVID-19 vaccine.

This clone has a single count. This rearrangement joins TRBV24-1 to TRBJ1-2, with 10 nucleotides matching TRBD1. The CDR3 is 15 amino acids. The germline gives CDR1 KGHDR, CDR2 SFDVKD. V trimming: 4 bases; J trimming: 8 bases; junction bases outside the gene matches: 9. The CDR3 spells CATSDRDRGAGGYTF. In DNA, the CDR3 is TGTGCCACCAGTGACCGGGACAGGGGAGCGGGGGGCTACACCTTC.

A few counts support this clone. The gene calls are TRBV6-5 and TRBJ1-5; D gene ambiguous. This CDR3 is 12 amino acids long. CDR1 and CDR2 (germline): MNHEY, SVGAGI. Trimming pared 10 bases from V and 7 bases from J, leaving 14 bases between. The CDR3 reads CATTPLGQPQHF. In nucleotides, the CDR3 is TGTGCCACCACCCCTCTTGGGCAGCCCCAGCATTTT.

The rearrangement joins TRBV12-3 or TRBV12-4 to TRBJ2-3; a possible D gene is TRBD1 (6 bases). V was pared by 2 bases and J by 5 bases, with 8 bases between. The CDR3 has 13 residues. The CDR3 spells CASSLQGKDTQYF. Here the CDR3 DNA reads TGTGCCAGCAGTTTACAGGGGAAAGATACGCAGTATTTT.